This T cell receptor beta chain was captured by sequencing in a study of cytomegalovirus exposure and HLA in healthy donors. Overall study context: The roughly 120 validation repertoires, a later analysis reported, used the same platform as the approximately 700 first-cohort repertoires.

Method: immunoSEQ multiplex PCR; TCRdb's copy keeps in-frame clones and lacks some. The data contain some 73,000 clones, 70% to 90% of them seen just once; the ten biggest clones take up 3.5% to 4%. Germline V gene data show CDR1 as MNHNS and CDR2 as SASEGT. There are 14 residues in the CDR3. V shed 3 bases, J shed 7 bases, and the junction held 4 bases outside the gene matches. The chain carries TRBV6-1 and TRBJ2-3; 10 positions match TRBD1. Sequences were obtained from PBMCs. This clonotype was sampled from a woman between 18 and 29 years old in good health and CMV-seropositive. CDR3 DNA: TGTGCCAGCAGTGATCGGGACAGGGGACATACGCAGTATTTT. It encodes CASSDRDRGHTQYF.